These 14 T cell receptor beta chains share one sample of origin, sequenced in a study of T-cell memory formation after mild COVID-19. Via MiXCR, TCRdb re-called the 5' RACE reads, giving one row per CDR3 protein. Altogether more than 250,000 distinct CDR3 sequences are present, roughly 17% being singletons, with the ten largest covering more than 20%. Sequenced sample: PBMCs or a T cell subset sorted from them (not recorded which). The source of these receptors is a young man who had mild COVID-19 (a few samples of this study predate the infection). Cell type and time point are not known.

This clonotype was counted between two and nine times. V and J are TRBV11-2 and TRBJ2-3; TRBD2 matches at 10 bases. Trimming removed 3 bases from V and 7 bases from J; junction bases left unmatched: 10. The germline gives CDR1 SGHAT, CDR2 FQNNGV. The CDR3 extends over 16 amino acids. CDR3 nucleotides: TGTGCCAGCAGCTTGTCCCCAGCGGGGGGGCCAAATACGCAGTATTTT. It codes for CASSLSPAGGPNTQYF.

This chain links TRBV18 with TRBJ1-4, with 8 bases fitting TRBD1. CDR3 size: 17 residues. CDR1 and CDR2 (germline): KGHSH, LQKENI. The V and J ends lost 0 bases and 4 bases, in that order; junction bases with no gene match: 7. In nucleotides, the CDR3 is TGTGCCAGCTCACCACCCAGGGGGCGCGGAGGTAATGAAAAACTGTTTTTT. Translating gives CASSPPRGRGGNEKLFF.

This clonotype occurred a few times. The chain uses TRBV7-9 and TRBJ1-2, with 10 positions matching TRBD1. The CDR3 consists of 14 residues. Per the germline V gene, CDR1 is SEHNR and CDR2 is FQNEAQ (reference sequence). Trimming took 5 bases from V and 5 from J; bases not matched to a gene: 5. This chain's CDR3 is CASSTRTGGYGYTF. CDR3 DNA sequence: TGTGCCAGCAGCACCCGGACAGGGGGGTATGGCTACACCTTC.

The table lists this clonotype with a few counts. This sequence joins TRBV5-1 and TRBJ1-1; D is perhaps TRBD1 (5 bases). CDR1 is SGHRS, CDR2 YFSETQ, per germline. This CDR3 spans 14 amino acids. Trimming left V 1 base short and J 6 bases short, with 13 bases between. The CDR3 coding sequence is TGCGCCAGCAGCTTGTACGGGGCGGGCCCTGAAGCTTTCTTT. Protein sequence: CASSLYGAGPEAFF.

This clonotype came up a few times. The V and J genes are TRBV20-1 and TRBJ2-1; tentative D call: TRBD1 (5 bases). The CDR3 has 11 amino acids. From germline, CDR1 is DFQATT and CDR2 SNEGSKA (reference sequence). V shed 5 bases and J shed 8 bases, with 10 bases lying between them. This chain's CDR3 is CSAQGSDEQFF. In DNA form, the CDR3 reads TGCAGTGCTCAGGGTTCCGATGAGCAGTTCTTC.

This clonotype has only a few counts. The chain joins TRBV7-3 to TRBJ2-1; 11 bases fit TRBD2. V dropped 3 bases and J dropped 6; count of bases not matched to a gene: 1. The V gene's germline CDR1 is SGHTA and CDR2 FQGTGA. There are 14 residues in the CDR3. The CDR3 sequence: CASSFGTSGNEQFF. The CDR3 DNA reads as TGTGCCAGCAGCTTCGGGACTAGCGGCAATGAGCAGTTCTTC.

This clonotype has a count of ten or more. The rearrangement joins TRBV7-2 to TRBJ2-3; 8 nucleotides line up with TRBD2. This CDR3 comprises 16 residues. V dropped 2 bases and J dropped 1; count of bases not matched to a gene: 5. CDR1 SGHTA and CDR2 FQGNSA come from the germline V gene. In DNA form, the CDR3 reads TGTGCCAGCAGCTTATCCGGGAGGGCGGGCACAGATACGCAGTATTTT. As protein: CASSLSGRAGTDTQYF.

The table lists this clonotype with a count of one. The V and J genes are TRBV12-3 or TRBV12-4 and TRBJ1-5; D is uncertain. This CDR3 spans 13 amino acids. Trimming removed 3 bases from V and 5 bases from J, with 8 bases in between. CDR3 amino acids: CASSFARDQPQHF. Here the CDR3 DNA reads TGTGCCAGCAGTTTTGCCAGAGATCAGCCCCAGCATTTT.

This clonotype was counted between two and nine times. The chain has TRBV7-2 and TRBJ1-3, with a tentative D call TRBD1 (6 bases). Trimming cost V 3 bases and J 0 bases, with 6 bases left between them. CDR1 is SGHTA, CDR2 FQGNSA, per germline. The CDR3 contains 14 residues. CDR3 in amino acids: CASSLGHSGNTIYF. Written as DNA, the CDR3 is TGTGCCAGCAGCTTGGGACACTCTGGAAACACCATATATTTT. The variable domain in full, with the rest retrieved from reference TRBV7-2 and TRBJ1-3, is GAGVSQSPSNKVTEKGKDVELRCDPISGHTALYWYRQSLGQGLEFLIYFQGNSAPDKSGLPSDRFSAERTGGSVSTLTIQRTQQEDSAVYLCASSLGHSGNTIYFGEGSWLTVV.

This rearrangement joins TRBV9 to TRBJ2-1, with TRBD2 matching 8 bases. V lost 4 bases to trimming and J lost 10 bases; unmatched junction nucleotides: 13. Germline V CDR1 and CDR2: SGDLS, YYNGEE. This CDR3 is built from 15 residues. The CDR3 bases are TGTGCCAGCAGCTCGTTTAACGGGGGGGCCGGCGAGCAGTTCTTC. Translated, it gives CASSSFNGGAGEQFF. The variable domain in full, completed from reference TRBV9 and TRBJ2-1, reads DSGVTQTPKHLITATGQRVTLRCSPRSGDLSVYWYQQSLDQGLQFLIQYYNGEERAKGNILERFSAQQFPDLHSELNLSSLELGDSALYFCASSSFNGGAGEQFFGPGTRLTVL.

The CDR3 nucleotides are TGCAGCGTTGGTGCGGGGAAGGGTACCTACGAGCAGTACTTC. This sequence encodes CSVGAGKGTYEQYF. V gene TRBV29-1 combines with J gene TRBJ2-7; TRBD2 is a possible D gene (6 bases). In germline, CDR1 is SQVTM, CDR2 ANQGSEA. The CDR3 consists of 14 residues. The V end lost 4 bases, the J end lost 2 bases, and 15 bases lay between the germline ends.

This clonotype came up a few times. This chain uses TRBV28 with TRBJ2-2, with a weak D call TRBD2 (7 bases). CDR3 length equals 18 residues. Trimming pared 10 bases from V and 0 bases from J, leaving 24 bases between. Germline CDR1 and CDR2: MDHEN and SYDVKM. Written as DNA, the CDR3 is TGTGCCACCGGAGGCTGGGGGGGGCCGGTGGCGAACACCGGGGAGCTGTTTTTT. Protein product: CATGGWGGPVANTGELFF.

This clonotype was seen a few times. The chain employs TRBV7-2 and TRBJ2-1, with 7 bases lining up with TRBD1. V gave up 6 bases and J gave up 8 bases; unmatched junction bases: 13. Germline loops: CDR1 SGHTA, CDR2 FQGNSA. This CDR3 contains 15 residues. DNA for the CDR3: TGTGCCAGCAGACCGGGACAGACCCACCCGGATGAGCAGTTCTTC. This gives the protein CASRPGQTHPDEQFF. Full variable domain (missing parts from reference TRBV7-2 and TRBJ2-1): GAGVSQSPSNKVTEKGKDVELRCDPISGHTALYWYRQSLGQGLEFLIYFQGNSAPDKSGLPSDRFSAERTGGSVSTLTIQRTQQEDSAVYLCASRPGQTHPDEQFFGPGTRLTVL.

The V call is TRBV6-2 or TRBV6-3, the J call TRBJ1-5; no definite D call. CDR1 MNHEY and CDR2 SVGEGT come from the germline V gene. V was trimmed by 4 bases and J by 4 bases, leaving 8 bases between them. The CDR3 covers 13 residues. As DNA, the CDR3 is TGTGCCAGCAGTTGGGTCTCGAATCAGCCCCAGCATTTT. Translating it yields CASSWVSNQPQHF.